These 32 T cell receptor beta chains share one sample of origin, sequenced in a study of blood T cell repertoires in COVID-19 (dated by TCRdb to 2020 to 2022). The protocol used for the library was the immunoSEQ multiplex PCR assay. This immuneACCESS table, as held by TCRdb, lists in-frame sequences with V and J called but not all clones. Of the missing ones, under half trace to an unresolved V gene in checked studies; the others have no known cause. The sample records 35,000 to 40,000 clones, approximately 83% of which are singletons. The biggest ten clones account for about 25% of the sample. The sequenced sample consisted of peripheral blood. These receptors all come from a human donor with acute or convalescent COVID-19. The donor label of this sample is uncertain.

This chain uses TRBV6-5 with TRBJ1-2; D remains unclear. This CDR3 contains 15 residues. The germline gives CDR1 MNHEY, CDR2 SVGAGI. V shed 2 bases and J shed 3 bases, with 13 bases lying between them. The CDR3 spells CASSYGSRTDYGYTF. DNA for the CDR3: TGTGCCAGCAGTTACGGTAGCCGTACCGACTATGGCTACACCTTC.

J is TRBJ1-2 and V is TRBV6-2 or TRBV6-3; 9 bases map to TRBD1. The CDR3 has 14 amino acids. After removal of 6 bases from V and 7 bases from J, the junction contained 9 bases not matched to a gene. Germline CDR1 MNHEY, CDR2 SVGEGT. CDR3 sequence: CASSLDRGSLGYTF. CDR3 nucleotides: TGTGCCAGCAGCTTGGACAGGGGAAGCCTTGGCTACACCTTC.

This rearrangement joins TRBV6-5 to TRBJ1-2; TRBD1 agrees at 8 bases. Germline CDR1 and CDR2: MNHEY and SVGAGI. V dropped 10 bases and J dropped 5; count of bases not matched to a gene: 6. The CDR3 covers 12 residues. The chain's CDR3 is CATLRGLYGYTF. The DNA for the CDR3 is TGTGCCACCCTCAGGGGGCTGTATGGCTACACCTTC.

The chain combines TRBV7-9 with TRBJ2-2; TRBD1 matches at 8 bases. V lost 5 bases to trimming and J lost 2 bases; unmatched junction nucleotides: 13. In germline, CDR1 is SEHNR, CDR2 FQNEAQ (reference sequence). This CDR3 has 18 residues. CDR3 protein: CASSRDRNYGDNTGELFF. CDR3 DNA sequence: TGTGCCAGCAGCCGGGACAGGAACTACGGGGATAACACCGGGGAGCTGTTTTTT.

This clone was seen a single time. V usage is TRBV10-3 and J usage is TRBJ1-1, with D possibly being TRBD1 (6 bases). Germline CDR1 reads ENHRY; CDR2 reads SYGVKD. CDR3 length equals 14 residues. V lost 7 bases and J 2 bases, leaving 14 bases between the germline ends. The DNA of the CDR3 is TGTGCCATCAATCCCGGGACACTTAACACTGAAGCTTTCTTT. Encoded protein: CAINPGTLNTEAFF.

Here the CDR3 DNA reads TGTGCCAGCAGCCTGACAGGGGGCGTAGGGTCACCCCTCCACTTT. It encodes CASSLTGGVGSPLHF. The J gene is TRBJ1-6, the V gene TRBV7-8, with TRBD1 matching 10 bases. From germline, CDR1 is SGHVS and CDR2 FQNEAQ. V trimming: 5 bases; J trimming: 10 bases; junction bases outside the gene matches: 8. The CDR3 consists of 15 residues.

The rearrangement uses TRBV10-3 and TRBJ2-1; perhaps TRBD2 as D (6 bases). Trimming left V 6 bases short and J 9 bases short, with 18 bases between. Per germline, CDR1 ENHRY and CDR2 SYGVKD. The CDR3 contains 14 residues. The CDR3: CAIRATGAMSEQFF. The CDR3 DNA reads TGTGCCATCAGGGCTACGGGAGCGATGAGTGAGCAGTTCTTC.

This sequence joins TRBV28 and TRBJ2-7; D is perhaps TRBD2 (5 bases). Per the germline V gene, CDR1 is MDHEN and CDR2 is SYDVKM. V was trimmed by 3 bases and J by 2 bases, leaving 11 bases between them. The CDR3 runs to 14 residues. CDR3 protein: CASSLGRGPYEQYF. For the CDR3, the DNA is TGTGCCAGCAGTTTGGGTCGGGGTCCCTACGAGCAGTACTTC.

By share, this clone ranks as medium-sized. V gene TRBV30 combines with J gene TRBJ2-3; a possible D gene is TRBD1 (6 bases). Trimming cost V 2 bases and J 2 bases, with 14 bases left between them. Germline-derived CDR1 and CDR2 are GTSNPN and SVGIG (reference sequence). The CDR3 is 15 residues long. The CDR3 region is CAWSPRGLTTDTQYF. CDR3 nucleotides: TGTGCCTGGAGTCCCAGGGGCCTCACCACAGATACGCAGTATTTT.

J is TRBJ1-5 and V is TRBV7-2; the D gene is possibly TRBD1 (6 bases). Per the germline V gene, CDR1 is SGHTA and CDR2 is FQGNSA. V lost 5 bases, J lost 2 bases, and 16 bases lay in between. The length of the CDR3 is 16 residues. In DNA, the CDR3 is TGTGCCAGCAGCCGTTTTACAGGGATGGGCAATCAGCCCCAGCATTTT. Protein product: CASSRFTGMGNQPQHF.

The chain links TRBV15 to TRBJ1-2; 8 bases agree with TRBD1. V lost 5 bases, J lost 5 bases, and 10 bases stayed unmatched. The CDR3 is 15 residues long. CDR1 and CDR2 (germline): LNHNV, YYDKDF (reference sequence). CDR3 sequence reads: CATSPSGGQVYGYTF. The CDR3 DNA sequence: TGTGCCACCAGCCCCTCAGGGGGCCAAGTTTATGGCTACACCTTC.

This sequence joins TRBV5-5 and TRBJ1-2, with a weak D call TRBD1 (5 bases). The CDR3 has 13 residues. CDR1 is SGHKS, CDR2 YYEKEE, per germline (reference sequence). Trimming took 0 bases from V and 6 from J, leaving 9 bases between them. As DNA, the CDR3 is TGTGCCAGCAGCTTGGTCGTCAGGGATGGCTACACCTTC. Translated, it gives CASSLVVRDGYTF.

The chain is built from TRBV12-5 and TRBJ2-1, with D hard to call. Germline V gene sequence: CDR1 LGHNT, CDR2 FRNRAP. The CDR3 is 14 residues long. V was cut by 0 bases and J by 5 bases, with 8 bases left in between. The chain's CDR3 is CASGLVISNNEQFF. CDR3 sequence (DNA): TGTGCTAGTGGTTTGGTAATTTCCAACAATGAGCAGTTCTTC.

V gene TRBV7-2 combines with J gene TRBJ1-1, with D maybe TRBD1 (6 bases). V lost 1 base to trimming and J lost 4 bases, with 16 bases between them. The CDR3 runs 16 residues. Germline-derived CDR1 and CDR2 are SGHTA and FQGNSA. The CDR3 coding sequence is TGTGCCAGCAGCTTAGTGGGGGGGGCGCATTCCACTGAAGCTTTCTTT. This encodes CASSLVGGAHSTEAFF.

This chain uses TRBV9 with TRBJ2-5, with 12 bases fitting TRBD1. The germline V gene encodes CDR1 SGDLS and CDR2 YYNGEE. The CDR3 spans 16 residues. V lost 0 bases, J lost 5 bases, and 5 bases stayed unmatched. The CDR3: CASSVGGTGGVETQYF. As DNA, the CDR3 is TGTGCCAGCAGCGTAGGTGGGACAGGGGGCGTGGAGACCCAGTACTTC.

This chain joins TRBV7-6 and TRBJ2-7; 9 bases match TRBD1. Germline V gene sequence: CDR1 SGHVS, CDR2 FNYEAQ. This CDR3 contains 15 residues. The ends lost 1 base at V and 4 bases at J; junction bases unmatched: 5. Here the CDR3 reads CASSLEGTGWYEQYF. For the CDR3, the DNA is TGTGCCAGCAGCTTAGAGGGGACAGGGTGGTACGAGCAGTACTTC.

The chain combines TRBV10-3 with TRBJ2-1, with 7 positions matching TRBD1. The V segment lost 2 bases and the J segment 11 bases; nucleotides outside the gene matches: 6. The germline V gene has CDR1 ENHRY and CDR2 SYGVKD. The CDR3 has 13 amino acids. In nucleotides, the CDR3 is TGTGCCATCAGTGAGGTTAAGGGACAGAAGCAGTTCTTC. Translation gives CAISEVKGQKQFF.

The J gene is TRBJ1-1, the V gene TRBV6-5; perhaps TRBD1 as D (6 bases). The CDR3 loop spans 14 amino acids. Trimming stripped 8 bases from V and 4 bases from J, with 17 bases between. CDR1 MNHEY and CDR2 SVGAGI come from the germline V gene. The CDR3 sequence is CASPTREGGTEAFF. The CDR3 DNA sequence: TGTGCCAGCCCAACTCGGGAAGGGGGCACTGAAGCTTTCTTT.

The chain couples TRBV5-1 to TRBJ2-1, with TRBD2 matching over 7 bases. Germline V CDR1 and CDR2: SGHRS, YFSETQ. V lost 1 base and J lost 9; bases outside the gene matches: 4. This CDR3 spans 13 amino acids. The CDR3 is CASSLYSGAEQFF. DNA for the CDR3: TGCGCCAGCAGCTTGTACAGCGGGGCTGAGCAGTTCTTC.

By sample fraction, this clone is medium-sized (0.01 to 0.1%). This chain connects TRBV27 to TRBJ1-6, with 8 bases matching TRBD1. The CDR3 extends over 17 amino acids. The germline V gene encodes CDR1 MNHEY and CDR2 SMNVEV (reference sequence). The junction had 14 bases not matched to a gene; V was cut back by 5 bases and J by 8 bases. CDR3 sequence: CASSQLGTGNRHSPLHF. The CDR3 DNA reads TGTGCCAGCAGTCAACTAGGGACAGGCAATAGGCATTCACCCCTCCACTTT.

J is TRBJ2-1 and V is TRBV29-1; the D is unclear. Germline V gene data show CDR1 as SQVTM and CDR2 as ANQGSEA. This CDR3 is 12 amino acids long. V lost 6 bases to trimming and J lost 6 bases, with 12 bases between them. DNA of the CDR3: TGCAGCGTGGATAAATCAGGCAATGAGCAGTTCTTC. Protein product: CSVDKSGNEQFF.

This sequence joins TRBV7-2 and TRBJ1-1; D gene ambiguous. V was trimmed by 4 bases and J by 0 bases, leaving 15 bases between them. The CDR3 spans 16 residues. Germline V gene sequence: CDR1 SGHTA, CDR2 FQGNSA. CDR3 DNA: TGTGCCAGCAGCTCATACGGGAGGAAGATGAACACTGAAGCTTTCTTT. This codes for CASSSYGRKMNTEAFF.

The chain uses TRBV7-3 and TRBJ2-7; 10 nucleotides align to TRBD1. Germline V gene lookup returns CDR1 SGHTA and CDR2 FQGTGA. Trimming at V came to 3 bases and at J to 6 bases, leaving 5 bases not matched to a gene. The CDR3 extends over 14 amino acids. CDR3 DNA sequence: TGTGCCAGCAGCTTGACAGGGGGCCTATCCGAGCAGTACTTC. It yields the protein CASSLTGGLSEQYF.

The rearrangement joins TRBV5-4 to TRBJ1-2; 8 bases map to TRBD1. The V gene end was trimmed by 4 bases and the J gene end by 3 bases; junction bases not matched to a gene: 11. Germline V gives CDR1 SGHNT, CDR2 YYREEE (reference sequence). The CDR3 sequence is 16 residues long. The CDR3 loop reads CASSLPQTGAYYGYTF. The DNA for the CDR3 is TGTGCCAGCAGCCTACCCCAGACAGGGGCGTACTATGGCTACACCTTC.

This clone has only a few counts. This chain connects TRBV19 to TRBJ2-3, with 11 bases that match TRBD1. This CDR3 has 14 amino acids. From germline, CDR1 is LNHDA and CDR2 SQIVND (reference sequence). After removal of 2 bases from V and 9 bases from J, the junction contained 4 bases not matched to a gene. The CDR3 region is CASSITGQGETQYF. The CDR3 nucleotides are TGTGCCAGTAGTATAACGGGACAGGGGGAAACGCAGTATTTT. Together with reference TRBV19 and TRBJ2-3, the CDR3 gives the full variable domain: DGGITQSPKYLFRKEGQNVTLSCEQNLNHDAMYWYRQDPGQGLRLIYYSQIVNDFQKGDIAEGYSVSREKKESFPLTVTSAQKNPTAFYLCASSITGQGETQYFGPGTRLTVL.

This sequence joins TRBV19 and TRBJ1-2; D is possibly TRBD1 (6 bases). V lost 8 bases and J 7 bases, leaving 11 bases between the germline ends. The CDR3 is 11 amino acids. Germline CDR1 LNHDA, CDR2 SQIVND (reference sequence). CDR3 DNA: TGTGCCAGTTCTACAGGGTTTGGCTACACCTTC. As protein: CASSTGFGYTF.

The chain combines TRBV28 with TRBJ2-5; possible D gene TRBD1, 6 bases. The germline V gene encodes CDR1 MDHEN and CDR2 SYDVKM. CDR3 length: 16 residues. Trimming shortened V by 3 bases and J by 0 bases, and 14 bases separated the two germline ends. The CDR3 spells CASSFPRDRYQETQYF. The DNA for the CDR3 is TGTGCCAGCAGTTTCCCACGAGACAGGTACCAAGAGACCCAGTACTTC. The variable domain in full, completed from reference TRBV28 and TRBJ2-5, reads DVKVTQSSRYLVKRTGEKVFLECVQDMDHENMFWYRQDPGLGLRLIYFSYDVKMKEKGDIPEGYSVSREKKERFSLILESASTNQTSMYLCASSFPRDRYQETQYFGPGTRLLVL.

In this sample, this clone turned up once. This sequence joins TRBV6-1 and TRBJ1-4, with D unresolved. The CDR3 totals 15 residues. V dropped 1 base and J dropped 8 bases, with 14 bases sitting between them. Germline V gene data show CDR1 as MNHNS and CDR2 as SASEGT. CDR3: CASSEVGVLGEKLFF. CDR3 bases: TGTGCCAGCAGTGAAGTCGGGGTACTGGGGGAAAAACTGTTTTTT.

This clone was recorded once. The chain uses TRBV7-2 and TRBJ2-7; a possible D gene is TRBD2 (6 bases). The V end lost 1 base, the J end lost 4 bases, and 14 bases lay between the germline ends. Germline V gene data show CDR1 as SGHTA and CDR2 as FQGNSA. The CDR3 spans 15 residues. In DNA, the CDR3 is TGTGCCAGCAGCTTAGGGGCGGGGAAGGGGTACGAGCAGTACTTC. It codes for CASSLGAGKGYEQYF.

This clone was seen a single time. This chain uses TRBV6-4 with TRBJ2-2; 7 nucleotides line up with TRBD2. The CDR3 extends over 13 amino acids. Germline trimming cut 3 bases from V and 6 bases from J; bases unmatched to any gene: 1. Germline V gene data show CDR1 as MRHNA and CDR2 as SNTAGT. The CDR3 sequence: CASSEGGSGELFF. The CDR3 region has the DNA TGTGCCAGCAGTGAGGGGGGGTCCGGGGAGCTGTTTTTT.

This clone was observed a single time. The CDR3 is CAISESGALGSNQPQHF. The CDR3 DNA reads TGTGCCATCAGTGAGTCGGGGGCCCTAGGAAGCAATCAGCCCCAGCATTTT. The chain couples TRBV10-3 to TRBJ1-5; the D gene is possibly TRBD1 (6 bases). Per the germline V gene, CDR1 is ENHRY and CDR2 is SYGVKD. The CDR3 consists of 17 residues. Trimming took off 0 bases at V and 1 base at J, with 13 bases between the two ends.

The rearrangement uses TRBV7-3 and TRBJ2-7, with a weak D call TRBD1 (7 bases). This CDR3 comprises 13 residues. The V end was cut by 5 bases, the J end by 6 bases, with 14 bases between. The germline CDR1 and CDR2 sequences are SGHTA and FQGTGA. The CDR3 nucleotides are TGTGCCAGCAGCAAGACAGGGACTTCCGAGCAGTACTTC. It codes for CASSKTGTSEQYF.